A selection of T cell receptor beta chains follows, all from one sample in a study of spatial heterogeneity in lung cancer. TCRdb re-called the 5' RACE reads with MiXCR, one entry per CDR3 protein. In the table there are around 98,000 distinct CDR3 sequences, roughly a fifth of which are singletons. The material sequenced was PBMCs, taken at follow-up. The receptor set was obtained from a male donor with early-stage non-small cell lung cancer. Each CDR3 is given with its conserved first and last residue. Each record gives: D gene, CDR3 length, clone size, J gene, V gene, CDR3 protein, CDR3 DNA. The D gene is left open where the match is weak. Only part of the rows carry a size: once, few, many, or a class if the clone is expanded.

D gene: .; CDR3 length: 15; clone size: .; J gene: TRBJ1-3; V gene: TRBV3-2; CDR3 protein: CASSQGVGSGNTIYF; CDR3 DNA: .
D gene: TRBD1; CDR3 length: 14; clone size: .; J gene: TRBJ2-5; V gene: TRBV27; CDR3 protein: CASSLHRGLETQYF; CDR3 DNA: TGTGCCAGCAGTTTACACAGGGGGCTGGAGACCCAGTACTTC
D gene: .; CDR3 length: 15; clone size: .; J gene: TRBJ1-1; V gene: TRBV5-1; CDR3 protein: CASSLGGRANTEAFF; CDR3 DNA: TGCGCCAGCAGCTTGGGGGGCAGAGCAAACACTGAAGCTTTCTTT
D gene: TRBD1; CDR3 length: 15; clone size: few; J gene: TRBJ1-1; V gene: TRBV3-1; CDR3 protein: CASSQGPGTGSEAFF; CDR3 DNA: TGTGCCAGCAGCCAAGGTCCCGGGACAGGGTCCGAAGCTTTCTTT
D gene: .; CDR3 length: 12; clone size: .; J gene: TRBJ2-5; V gene: TRBV29-1; CDR3 protein: CSAADFRETQYF; CDR3 DNA: TGCAGCGCCGCTGATTTCAGAGAGACCCAGTACTTC
D gene: .; CDR3 length: 13; clone size: .; J gene: TRBJ1-5; V gene: TRBV24-1; CDR3 protein: CATSREDNQPQHF; CDR3 DNA: TGTGCCACCAGCCGGGAAGACAATCAGCCCCAGCATTTT
D gene: .; CDR3 length: 14; clone size: many; J gene: TRBJ1-2; V gene: TRBV4-3; CDR3 protein: CASSPTDGDYGYTF; CDR3 DNA: TGCGCCAGCAGCCCAACGGACGGTGACTATGGCTACACCTTC
D gene: TRBD2; CDR3 length: 18; clone size: few; J gene: TRBJ2-7; V gene: TRBV20-1; CDR3 protein: CSASTPGLAGGRSYEQYF; CDR3 DNA: TGCAGTGCTTCCACTCCGGGACTAGCGGGAGGCCGATCCTACGAGCAGTACTTC
D gene: .; CDR3 length: 13; clone size: .; J gene: TRBJ2-7; V gene: TRBV18; CDR3 protein: CASSPGRDGEQYF; CDR3 DNA: TGTGCCAGCTCACCAGGCAGGGACGGCGAGCAGTACTTC
D gene: .; CDR3 length: 15; clone size: .; J gene: TRBJ1-6; V gene: TRBV6-5; CDR3 protein: CASSSDRGNNSPLHF; CDR3 DNA: TGTGCCAGCAGTAGCGACAGAGGGAATAATTCACCCCTCCACTTT
D gene: .; CDR3 length: 15; clone size: .; J gene: TRBJ2-1; V gene: TRBV6-5; CDR3 protein: CASSYGTTEVNEQFF; CDR3 DNA: TGTGCCAGCAGTTACGGGACAACCGAGGTCAATGAGCAGTTCTTC